These T cell receptor beta chains were read from a single sample in a study of control samples from healthy donors and cancer patients. Some clones are missing from TCRdb's copy, which holds only in-frame ones; the method was immunoSEQ multiplex PCR. This table has about 68,000 clones, 83% appearing once. The sequenced sample consisted of blood. The origin of the receptors is a man aged 55 to 70 in good health. CDR3s include the opening cysteine and the closing phenylalanine or tryptophan. The order of the fields is J gene, CDR3 length, D gene, clone size, V gene, CDR3 DNA, CDR3 protein. D genes are given only for firm matches. Clone size is given for some rows only: seen once, a few or many times, or a class if the clone is expanded.

TRBJ2-5,16,.,.,TRBV18,TGTGCCAGCTCACCACGGGCAGGGGTGCCCCAGGAGACCCAGTACTTC,CASSPRAGVPQETQYF
TRBJ2-5,17,.,.,TRBV7-3,TGTGCCAGCAGCCCCCGGACAGAAGAGGGGTACCAAGAGACCCAGTACTTC,CASSPRTEEGYQETQYF
TRBJ1-2,15,TRBD1,.,TRBV19,TGTGCCAGTAGTATTGGGACAGTTGCTAACTATGGCTACACCTTC,CASSIGTVANYGYTF
TRBJ2-1,15,TRBD1,.,TRBV5-1,TGCGCCAGCAGCTTGGCTGGACAGGGGGGCAATGAGCAGTTCTTC,CASSLAGQGGNEQFF
TRBJ2-6,17,.,once,TRBV19,TGTGCCAGTAGTATTCTGGGGAGTTCCTCTGGGGCCAACGTCCTGACTTTC,CASSILGSSSGANVLTF
TRBJ2-3,14,TRBD1,.,TRBV6-5,TGTGCCAGCAGAAACAGGGGGGGCACAGATACGCAGTATTTT,CASRNRGGTDTQYF
TRBJ2-1,15,.,.,TRBV5-6,TGTGCCAGCAGCTTGGCGGGGGACTCCTACAATGAGCAGTTCTTC,CASSLAGDSYNEQFF
TRBJ2-7,15,.,.,TRBV6-2/TRBV6-3,TGTGCCAGCAGCACCACAGGGAAGCCCCCCTACGAGCAGTACTTC,CASSTTGKPPYEQYF
TRBJ1-2,14,.,.,TRBV10-3,TGTGCCATCAGTGAGGCTCAGGGCCTGGCTGGCTACACCTTC,CAISEAQGLAGYTF
TRBJ2-3,17,TRBD2,once,TRBV5-4,TGTGCCAGCAGCCCTGGACTAGCGGGAGTTTTGTCAGATACGCAGTATTTT,CASSPGLAGVLSDTQYF
TRBJ2-3,18,TRBD2,.,TRBV3-1/TRBV3-2,TGTGCCAGCAGCCAAGATTCGAAGGGACTACTCAGCACAGATACGCAGTATTTT,CASSQDSKGLLSTDTQYF
TRBJ1-3,16,.,.,TRBV15,TGTGCCACCAGCAGAGATAGTCACGCCGGTGGAAACACCATATATTTT,CATSRDSHAGGNTIYF
TRBJ2-5,15,.,.,TRBV6-2/TRBV6-3,TGTGCCAGCAGTCTAATAGGGGGAGTCCAAGAGACCCAGTACTTC,CASSLIGGVQETQYF
TRBJ2-2,16,TRBD1,.,TRBV7-3,TGTGCCAGCAGCGTACAGGGGGCTCAGGCGACCGGGGAGCTGTTTTTT,CASSVQGAQATGELFF
TRBJ2-3,14,.,.,TRBV7-2,TGTGCCAGCAGCTTAGTGGGGAGCACAGATACGCAGTATTTT,CASSLVGSTDTQYF
TRBJ2-2,18,TRBD2,.,TRBV9,TGTGCCAGCAGCGTAGTGACTAGCGGGAGCGTTGGCACCGGGGAGCTGTTTTTT,CASSVVTSGSVGTGELFF
TRBJ2-2,15,TRBD1,.,TRBV9,TGTGCCAGCAGCTTTAGGACAGGGGGAACCGGGGAGCTGTTTTTT,CASSFRTGGTGELFF
TRBJ2-7,17,TRBD2,.,TRBV5-5,TGTGCCAGCAGCTTGAGGGCGGCGAACCTAGCGGTCTACGAGCAGTACTTC,CASSLRAANLAVYEQYF
TRBJ1-4,13,.,.,TRBV23-1,TGCGCCACATCGACCAGACCTAATGAAAAACTGTTTTTT,CATSTRPNEKLFF
TRBJ2-7,15,TRBD1,.,TRBV5-1,TGCGCCAGCAGCTGGGCTGGGACAGGACTCTACGAGCAGTACTTC,CASSWAGTGLYEQYF
TRBJ2-2,15,.,.,TRBV5-1,TGCGCCAGCAGCTTGGTAGGGGTCGGCACCGGGGAGCTGTTTTTT,CASSLVGVGTGELFF
TRBJ2-7,12,.,.,TRBV30,TGTGCCTGGAGTCCCCGATCCTACGAGCAGTACTTC,CAWSPRSYEQYF
TRBJ2-3,15,.,.,TRBV5-4,TGTGCCAGCAGCTCAGGGCAGATAAGCACAGATACGCAGTATTTT,CASSSGQISTDTQYF
TRBJ2-3,15,.,.,TRBV19,TGTGCCAGTGATAACAGCGGGTTCAGCACAGATACGCAGTATTTT,CASDNSGFSTDTQYF
TRBJ2-2,19,TRBD2,.,TRBV7-9,TGTGCCAGCAGCTTAGGACTTGTGACTAGCGGGAGGTCAGCCGGGGAGCTGTTTTTT,CASSLGLVTSGRSAGELFF
TRBJ2-7,16,TRBD2,.,TRBV28,TGTGCCAGCAGCCCGATAGGTAGCGGGAGCTACTACGAGCAGTACTTC,CASSPIGSGSYYEQYF
TRBJ1-1,15,.,.,TRBV7-8,TGTGCCAGCAGCTTAGCGGGACACCCGGTAACTGAAGCTTTCTTT,CASSLAGHPVTEAFF